This T cell receptor (beta chain) was captured in a study of blood T cell repertoires in COVID-19. Assay: immunoSEQ multiplex PCR; the TCRdb copy retains only in-frame clones and omits some. The data contain 35,000 to 40,000 clones, roughly nine tenths of them singletons. CDR1 and CDR2 from the germline V gene are SGHTA and FQGNSA. V lost 5 bases and J lost 7; bases outside the gene matches: 8. CDR3 length: 16 amino acids. This rearrangement joins TRBV7-2 to TRBJ2-1; TRBD2 matches at 13 bases. The specimen was peripheral blood. This sequence was found in a man between 65 and 85 years old with acute or convalescent COVID-19. This CDR3 reads CASSTLLAGGQNEQFF. The CDR3 nucleotides are TGTGCCAGCAGCACTTTACTAGCGGGAGGGCAGAATGAGCAGTTCTTC.